The clone carrying this T cell receptor beta chain has just a few counts. The antigen is undetermined. Arm-PCR with iRepertoire HTBI primers amplified the CDR3 regions for these TCR beta libraries. TCRdb processed the multiplex PCR reads anew with MiXCR; each CDR3 protein has one entry. The sample lists approximately 690,000 distinct CDR3 sequences, about 30% seen once, with under 55% in the top ten. This entry belongs to a study of regulatory T cells in long-lasting Graves disease. Time point of the sample: persistent/refractory GD, antithyroid drugs over 5 years with positive TRAb. PBMCs provided the RNA from which the TCR library was made. In each case, Graves' disease was diagnosed per American Thyroid Association guidelines. Deletions cut 5 bases from V and 0 bases from J, with 13 bases between. Germline V lookup: CDR1 MNHNS, CDR2 SASEGT. The CDR3 is 15 residues long. Study conclusions and caveats: Between persistent patients, about 2,700 public clonotypes were shared, exceeding the 966 shared between new patients.

Sequenced material: peripheral blood mononuclear cells (PBMCs), taken when the disease was refractory, from a patient treated with antithyroid drugs. The chain is built from TRBV6-1 and TRBJ1-1, with D possibly TRBD1 on 6 matching bases. The sequence came from a female donor with Graves disease. CDR3 in DNA: TGTGCCAGCAGTACCGGACAGCGTATGAACACTGAAGCTTTCTTT. Translation gives CASSTGQRMNTEAFF.